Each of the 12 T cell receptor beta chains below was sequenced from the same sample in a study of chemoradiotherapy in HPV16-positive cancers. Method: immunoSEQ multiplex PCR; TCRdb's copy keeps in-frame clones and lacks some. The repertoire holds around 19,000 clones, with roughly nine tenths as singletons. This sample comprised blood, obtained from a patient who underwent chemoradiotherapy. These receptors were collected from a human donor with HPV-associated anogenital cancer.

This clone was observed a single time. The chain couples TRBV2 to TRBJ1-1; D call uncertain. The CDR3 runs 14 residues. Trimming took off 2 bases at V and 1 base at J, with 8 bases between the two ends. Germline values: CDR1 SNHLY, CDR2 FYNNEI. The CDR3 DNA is TGTGCCAGCAGTGAACAAACATCGAACACTGAAGCTTTCTTT. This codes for CASSEQTSNTEAFF.

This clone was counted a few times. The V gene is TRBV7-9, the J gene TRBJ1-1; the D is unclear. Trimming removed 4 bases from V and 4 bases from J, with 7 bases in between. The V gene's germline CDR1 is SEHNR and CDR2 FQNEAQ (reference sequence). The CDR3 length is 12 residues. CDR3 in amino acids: CASSWQSTEAFF. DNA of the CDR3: TGTGCCAGCAGCTGGCAAAGCACTGAAGCTTTCTTT.

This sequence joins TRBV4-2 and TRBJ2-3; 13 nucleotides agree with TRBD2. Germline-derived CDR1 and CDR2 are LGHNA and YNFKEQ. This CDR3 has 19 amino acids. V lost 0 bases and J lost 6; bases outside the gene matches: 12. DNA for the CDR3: TGTGCCAGCAGCCAAGATCCCTGGACTAGCGGGGGCCACGCGGATACGCAGTATTTT. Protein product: CASSQDPWTSGGHADTQYF.

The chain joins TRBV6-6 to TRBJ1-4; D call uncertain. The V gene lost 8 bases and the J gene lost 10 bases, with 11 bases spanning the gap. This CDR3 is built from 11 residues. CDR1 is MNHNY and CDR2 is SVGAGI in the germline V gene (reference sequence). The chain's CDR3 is CASLNQAKLFF. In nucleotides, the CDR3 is TGTGCCAGCCTTAATCAGGCAAAACTGTTTTTT.

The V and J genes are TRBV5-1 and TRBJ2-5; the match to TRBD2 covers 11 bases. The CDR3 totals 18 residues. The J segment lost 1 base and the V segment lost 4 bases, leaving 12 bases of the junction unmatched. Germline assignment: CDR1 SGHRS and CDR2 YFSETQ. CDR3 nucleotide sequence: TGCGCCAGCAGCCGGCGTCGAGCTAGCGGGGGGATCCAAGAGACCCAGTACTTC. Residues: CASSRRRASGGIQETQYF.

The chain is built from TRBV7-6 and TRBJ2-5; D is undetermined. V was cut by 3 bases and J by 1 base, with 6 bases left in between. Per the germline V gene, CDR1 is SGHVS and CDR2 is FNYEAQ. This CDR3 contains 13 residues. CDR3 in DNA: TGTGCCAGCAGCTTTACGTTCCAAGAGACCCAGTACTTC. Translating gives CASSFTFQETQYF.

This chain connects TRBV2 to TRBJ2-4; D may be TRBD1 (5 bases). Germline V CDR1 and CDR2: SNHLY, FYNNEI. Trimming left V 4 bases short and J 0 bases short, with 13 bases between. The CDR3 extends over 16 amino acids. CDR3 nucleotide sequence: TGTGCCAGCAGTGGCGAGACAGACCTAGCCAAAAACATTCAGTACTTC. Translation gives CASSGETDLAKNIQYF. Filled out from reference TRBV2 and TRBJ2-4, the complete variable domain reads EPEVTQTPSHQVTQMGQEVILRCVPISNHLYFYWYRQILGQKVEFLVSFYNNEISEKSEIFDDQFSVERPDGSNFTLKIRSTKLEDSAMYFCASSGETDLAKNIQYFGAGTRLSVL.

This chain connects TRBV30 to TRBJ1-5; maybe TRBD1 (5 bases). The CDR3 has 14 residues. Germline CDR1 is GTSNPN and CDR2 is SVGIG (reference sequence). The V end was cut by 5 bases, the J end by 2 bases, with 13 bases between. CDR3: CAWAFGAGNQPQHF. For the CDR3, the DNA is TGTGCCTGGGCCTTTGGGGCGGGCAATCAGCCCCAGCATTTT.

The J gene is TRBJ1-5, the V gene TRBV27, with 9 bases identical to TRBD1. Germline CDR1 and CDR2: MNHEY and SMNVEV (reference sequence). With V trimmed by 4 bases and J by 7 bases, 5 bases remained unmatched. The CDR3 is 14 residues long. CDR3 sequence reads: CASSYGTGQQPQHF. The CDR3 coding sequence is TGTGCCAGCAGTTATGGGACAGGGCAACAGCCCCAGCATTTT.

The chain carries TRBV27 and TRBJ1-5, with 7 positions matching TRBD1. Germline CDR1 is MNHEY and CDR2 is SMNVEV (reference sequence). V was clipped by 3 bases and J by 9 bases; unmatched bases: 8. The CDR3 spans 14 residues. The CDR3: CASSFQGDPWPQHF. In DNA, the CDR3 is TGTGCCAGCAGTTTTCAGGGGGATCCGTGGCCCCAGCATTTT.

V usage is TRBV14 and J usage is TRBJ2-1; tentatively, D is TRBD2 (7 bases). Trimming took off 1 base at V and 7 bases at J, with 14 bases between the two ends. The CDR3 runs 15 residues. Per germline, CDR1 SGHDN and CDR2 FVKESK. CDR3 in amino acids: CASSQVWGGVNEQFF. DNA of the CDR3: TGTGCCAGCAGCCAAGTCTGGGGGGGCGTTAATGAGCAGTTCTTC.

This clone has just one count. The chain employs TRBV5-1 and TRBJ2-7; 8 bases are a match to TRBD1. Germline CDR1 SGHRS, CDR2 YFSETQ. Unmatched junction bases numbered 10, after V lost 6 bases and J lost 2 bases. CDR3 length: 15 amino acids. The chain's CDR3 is CASKPRDRSTYEQYV. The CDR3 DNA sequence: TGCGCCAGCAAACCCCGGGACAGGAGCACCTACGAGCAGTACGTC.